The 25 T cell receptor beta chains in this list originate from one sample, sequenced in a study of CD8+ T cells in alopecia areata. Noted treatment: oral pan-JAK inhibitor, 5-10 mg twice daily. The sequencing template was cDNA reverse transcribed from extracted RNA. Clones were sequenced by immunoSEQ multiplex PCR, and TCRdb holds only the in-frame ones, with some missing. The data show around 110,000 clones, about three fifths seen once. The material sequenced was CD8+ T cells sorted from blood, taken at week 24, from a patient treated with tofacitinib. These receptors were taken from a human donor with alopecia areata.

This clone was seen just once. This chain connects TRBV19 to TRBJ2-3, with TRBD2 identical over 10 bases. V trimming: 4 bases; J trimming: 2 bases; junction bases outside the gene matches: 6. Per germline, CDR1 LNHDA and CDR2 SQIVND (reference sequence). The CDR3 is 16 residues long. The CDR3 loop is CASSSLAGAYTDTQYF. The CDR3 DNA reads as TGTGCCAGTAGTAGCCTAGCGGGGGCCTACACAGATACGCAGTATTTT.

The chain is built from TRBV7-9 and TRBJ1-4, with D possibly TRBD1 on 6 matching bases. Germline V gene sequence: CDR1 SEHNR, CDR2 FQNEAQ (reference sequence). Trimming took off 5 bases at V and 5 bases at J, with 12 bases between the two ends. This CDR3 contains 14 residues. The chain's CDR3 is CASSGGRDNEKLFF. The CDR3 region has the DNA TGTGCCAGCAGCGGGGGCAGGGACAATGAAAAACTGTTTTTT. Full variable domain (rest looked up from reference TRBV7-9 and TRBJ1-4): DTGVSQNPRHKITKRGQNVTFRCDPISEHNRLYWYRQTLGQGPEFLTYFQNEAQLEKSRLLSDRFSAERPKGSFSTLEIQRTEQGDSAMYLCASSGGRDNEKLFFGSGTQLSVL.

The V call is TRBV6-5, the J call TRBJ1-1; maybe TRBD1 (5 bases). This CDR3 comprises 14 residues. Germline V gives CDR1 MNHEY, CDR2 SVGAGI. Between the trimmed V and J ends, which lost 5 bases and 7 bases, there was a span of 17 bases. The CDR3 nucleotides are TGTGCCAGCAGTGTCCTCGGGGCGGCGGATGAAGCTTTCTTT. Encoded protein: CASSVLGAADEAFF.

The chain recombines TRBV4-1 with TRBJ1-4; perhaps TRBD1 as D (5 bases). The V gene lost 4 bases and the J gene lost 0 bases, with 12 bases spanning the gap. Germline V gives CDR1 MGHRA, CDR2 YSYEKL. The CDR3 has 16 residues. The chain's CDR3 is CASSLRDGATNEKLFF. Written as DNA, the CDR3 is TGCGCCAGCAGCCTCCGGGACGGTGCAACTAATGAAAAACTGTTTTTT.

This clone appeared a few times. The CDR3 sequence is CASSHPNQNTEAFF. The CDR3 coding sequence is TGTGCCAGCAGCCACCCGAACCAGAACACTGAAGCTTTCTTT. V is TRBV7-9 and J is TRBJ1-1; unclear D gene. The CDR3 runs to 14 residues. V was pared by 5 bases and J by 1 base, with 11 bases between. In germline, CDR1 is SEHNR, CDR2 FQNEAQ (reference sequence).

The rearrangement joins TRBV5-6 to TRBJ2-7; 8 nucleotides line up with TRBD2. The V segment lost 3 bases and the J segment 3 bases; nucleotides outside the gene matches: 5. The germline V gene encodes CDR1 SGHDT and CDR2 YYEEEE. This CDR3 has 14 amino acids. The CDR3 loop is CASSSEGLVYEQYF. The CDR3, as DNA: TGTGCCAGCAGCTCTGAGGGACTAGTCTACGAGCAGTACTTC.

This chain connects TRBV6-5 to TRBJ2-1; D gene uncertain. Trimming left V 4 bases short and J 2 bases short, with 3 bases between. This CDR3 is 12 amino acids long. Germline V gene lookup returns CDR1 MNHEY and CDR2 SVGAGI. Here the CDR3 DNA reads TGTGCCAGCAGTTCAACCTACAATGAGCAGTTCTTC. This gives the protein CASSSTYNEQFF.

This clone was counted between two and nine times. This chain uses TRBV19 with TRBJ1-1, with D possibly matching TRBD1 (5 bases). Deletions cut 7 bases from V and 0 bases from J, with 12 bases between. Germline V lookup: CDR1 LNHDA, CDR2 SQIVND (reference sequence). This CDR3 comprises 14 residues. CDR3 residues: CASTMGGMNTEAFF. The CDR3 nucleotides are TGTGCCAGTACCATGGGGGGGATGAACACTGAAGCTTTCTTT.

This clone was counted only a few times. The genes are TRBV5-6 and TRBJ2-1; D might be TRBD1 (6 bases). Germline V gene sequence: CDR1 SGHDT, CDR2 YYEEEE. The CDR3 loop spans 14 amino acids. V dropped 2 bases and J dropped 2 bases, with 8 bases sitting between them. CDR3 DNA: TGTGCCAGCAGCTTCAGGGGCCCCTACAATGAGCAGTTCTTC. This gives the protein CASSFRGPYNEQFF.

CDR3 residues: CATSRERGVPYNEQFF. The DNA for the CDR3 is TGTGCCACCAGCAGAGAACGGGGTGTCCCCTACAATGAGCAGTTCTTC. The chain links TRBV15 to TRBJ2-1; possible D gene TRBD2, 5 bases. The length of the CDR3 is 16 residues. The germline CDR1 and CDR2 sequences are LNHNV and YYDKDF (reference sequence). With 0 bases removed from V and 2 bases from J, the gap between germline ends came to 11 bases.

The chain joins TRBV30 to TRBJ2-7, with TRBD1 matching 7 bases. V gave up 2 bases and J gave up 0 bases; unmatched junction bases: 1. The CDR3 consists of 13 residues. CDR1 is GTSNPN, CDR2 SVGIG, per germline (reference sequence). Here the CDR3 DNA reads TGTGCCTGGAGTACAGGGGCCTCCTACGAGCAGTACTTC. Its protein product is CAWSTGASYEQYF.

This clone was counted a single time. V gene TRBV6-1 combines with J gene TRBJ2-7; D is ambiguous. Germline CDR1 reads MNHNS; CDR2 reads SASEGT. With 3 bases removed from V and 3 bases from J, the gap between germline ends came to 9 bases. The CDR3 has 13 amino acids. CDR3 loop: CASSDSIIYEQYF. For the CDR3, the DNA is TGTGCCAGCAGTGACAGCATAATCTACGAGCAGTACTTC.

V is TRBV6-5 and J is TRBJ2-5, with 7 bases aligning to TRBD1. There are 13 residues in the CDR3. Looked up from germline, CDR1 is MNHEY and CDR2 is SVGAGI. Trimming at V came to 7 bases and at J to 5 bases, leaving 7 bases not matched to a gene. CDR3 nucleotide sequence: TGTGCCAGCACCCAGGGGGATTGGGAGACCCAGTACTTC. This codes for CASTQGDWETQYF.

In its sample, this clone was seen a few times. This chain links TRBV7-9 with TRBJ1-1; the D is unclear. Trimming cost V 8 bases and J 3 bases, with 7 bases left between them. The V gene's germline CDR1 is SEHNR and CDR2 FQNEAQ (reference sequence). There are 11 residues in the CDR3. As DNA, the CDR3 is TGTGCCAGCGGACCGTACACTGAAGCTTTCTTT. Its translation: CASGPYTEAFF. Together with reference TRBV7-9 and TRBJ1-1, the CDR3 gives the full variable domain: DTGVSQNPRHKITKRGQNVTFRCDPISEHNRLYWYRQTLGQGPEFLTYFQNEAQLEKSRLLSDRFSAERPKGSFSTLEIQRTEQGDSAMYLCASGPYTEAFFGQGTRLTVV.

The rearrangement joins TRBV7-9 to TRBJ2-7; possible D gene TRBD2, 5 bases. Trimming took off 4 bases at V and 2 bases at J, with 15 bases between the two ends. This CDR3 comprises 15 residues. CDR1 is SEHNR and CDR2 is FQNEAQ in the germline V gene (reference sequence). This CDR3 is CASSSDGGFPYEQYF. Written as DNA, the CDR3 is TGTGCCAGCAGCTCGGACGGAGGATTCCCCTACGAGCAGTACTTC.

The J gene is TRBJ2-7, the V gene TRBV7-9; perhaps TRBD2 as D (6 bases). Trimming pared 5 bases from V and 5 bases from J, leaving 13 bases between. This CDR3 has 13 amino acids. The germline CDR1 and CDR2 sequences are SEHNR and FQNEAQ (reference sequence). CDR3 loop: CASSQTWEDEQYF. DNA for the CDR3: TGTGCCAGCAGCCAAACCTGGGAGGACGAGCAGTACTTC.

This clone has only a few counts. V usage is TRBV27 and J usage is TRBJ1-5, with D possibly TRBD1 on 5 matching bases. Germline CDR1 and CDR2: MNHEY and SMNVEV (reference sequence). The germline V and J ends were trimmed by 8 bases and 9 bases, with 17 bases remaining between them. This CDR3 is 13 amino acids long. DNA for the CDR3: TGTGCCAGCGGGGACCAGGGTTCCTGGCCCCAGCATTTT. Amino acid sequence: CASGDQGSWPQHF.

This clone has a handful of counts. The chain couples TRBV6-1 to TRBJ2-7; D gene unclear. V was pared by 0 bases and J by 1 base, with 13 bases between. This CDR3 region has 16 residues. From germline, CDR1 is MNHNS and CDR2 SASEGT. The CDR3 spells CASSEARIGLSYEQYF. The CDR3 DNA reads as TGTGCCAGCAGTGAAGCGCGAATAGGGCTATCCTACGAGCAGTACTTC.

The CDR3 region is CASSVVPGSLYEQYF. The CDR3, as DNA: TGTGCCAGCAGCGTAGTCCCAGGTTCCCTCTACGAGCAGTACTTC. This sequence joins TRBV9 and TRBJ2-7; D unresolved. The CDR3 is 15 amino acids. V was cut by 0 bases and J by 3 bases, with 13 bases left in between. Germline assignment: CDR1 SGDLS and CDR2 YYNGEE. The full variable domain, rest sourced from reference TRBV9 and TRBJ2-7, is DSGVTQTPKHLITATGQRVTLRCSPRSGDLSVYWYQQSLDQGLQFLIQYYNGEERAKGNILERFSAQQFPDLHSELNLSSLELGDSALYFCASSVVPGSLYEQYFGPGTRLTVT.

J is TRBJ2-7 and V is TRBV29-1, with TRBD1 matching 9 bases. Germline CDR1 and CDR2: SQVTM and ANQGSEA. This CDR3 is 13 amino acids long. The ends lost 4 bases at V and 5 bases at J; junction bases unmatched: 6. CDR3 sequence reads: CSVVQGAIDEQYF. The CDR3 DNA is TGCAGCGTTGTACAGGGGGCTATCGACGAGCAGTACTTC.

The gene calls are TRBV25-1 and TRBJ2-5; TRBD1 agrees at 9 bases. Near its end, the DNA agrees better with TRBJ2-7, so the J call may be wrong. This CDR3 contains 14 residues. In germline, CDR1 is MGHDK, CDR2 SYGVNS. For the CDR3, the DNA is TGTGCCAGCAGTCCCGGGACAGGGTTCCACGAGCAGTACTTC. Translating gives CASSPGTGFHEQYF.

This clone was counted once. The chain has TRBV19 and TRBJ2-7; perhaps TRBD1 as D (6 bases). Per the germline V gene, CDR1 is LNHDA and CDR2 is SQIVND (reference sequence). Trimming pared 3 bases from V and 1 base from J, leaving 10 bases between. The CDR3 totals 14 residues. CDR3: CASSITGTSYEQYF. DNA of the CDR3: TGTGCCAGTAGTATTACCGGGACATCCTACGAGCAGTACTTC.

This clone was counted a few times. The chain couples TRBV14 to TRBJ2-7; D is tentatively TRBD1 or TRBD2 (6 bases each). The length of the CDR3 is 14 residues. V lost 4 bases and J 3 bases, leaving 13 bases between the germline ends. CDR1 is SGHDN and CDR2 is FVKESK in the germline V gene. The DNA of the CDR3 is TGTGCCAGCAGCCCCCGAGGGGGAGGCTACGAGCAGTACTTC. Protein product: CASSPRGGGYEQYF.

The chain uses TRBV19 and TRBJ1-5; TRBD1 aligns across 9 bases. Germline V gene data show CDR1 as LNHDA and CDR2 as SQIVND (reference sequence). CDR3 length equals 15 residues. The junction had 5 bases not matched to a gene; V was cut back by 5 bases and J by 3 bases. As DNA, the CDR3 is TGTGCCAGTAGTGTCCGGGACAGGGACAATCAGCCCCAGCATTTT. It encodes CASSVRDRDNQPQHF.

Only a few counts were recorded for this clone. This chain joins TRBV6-5 and TRBJ2-2; D is possibly TRBD1 (6 bases). Per germline, CDR1 MNHEY and CDR2 SVGAGI. The CDR3 has 13 amino acids. Trimming removed 0 bases at V and 14 bases at J, with 13 bases between. The CDR3 spells CASSYSGQKVLFF. The CDR3 DNA follows: TGTGCCAGCAGTTACTCCGGACAGAAAGTACTGTTTTTT.